Presented here are 24 T cell receptor beta chains from one specimen sequenced in a study of PD-1 blockade in classical Hodgkin lymphoma. Generated by immunoSEQ multiplex PCR, the TCRdb table keeps only in-frame clones and is missing some. There are about 28,000 clones in the sample; around three quarters occur only once, and roughly 17% lies in the top ten. The time point denotes: cycle 4 day 1 (C4D1), after 5 to 7 weeks of nivolumab. With no exception, relapse followed autologous stem cell transplantation in all patients, and brentuximab vedotin exposure varied. The sequences come from peripheral blood mononuclear cells (PBMCs), collected before the fourth cycle of nivolumab. The receptors shown here come from a human donor with classical Hodgkin lymphoma.

The chain has TRBV5-1 and TRBJ1-5; D uncertain. The CDR3 is made up of 14 amino acids. Per germline, CDR1 SGHRS and CDR2 YFSETQ. The ends were cut back, 1 base at V and 5 bases at J, with 10 bases in the middle. CDR3 nucleotide sequence: TGCGCCAGCAGCTTGTCCGGGGAGGATCAGCCCCAGCATTTT. As protein: CASSLSGEDQPQHF.

V and J are TRBV7-6 and TRBJ2-3, with D possibly TRBD2 on 6 matching bases. Germline V gives CDR1 SGHVS, CDR2 FNYEAQ. Trimming took off 5 bases at V and 0 bases at J, with 15 bases between the two ends. The CDR3 is 16 residues long. CDR3 sequence (DNA): TGTGCCAGCAGCCAGGCCGCAGGGACTAGCACAGATACGCAGTATTTT. Amino acids: CASSQAAGTSTDTQYF.

V and J are TRBV7-3 and TRBJ2-1; 9 bases are a match to TRBD2. Trimming removed 3 bases from V and 8 bases from J; junction bases left unmatched: 8. The CDR3 length is 15 residues. Germline V gives CDR1 SGHTA, CDR2 FQGTGA. The CDR3 reads CASSLASGMFDEQFF. The CDR3 DNA is TGTGCCAGCAGCTTGGCTAGCGGGATGTTTGATGAGCAGTTCTTC. Full variable domain (remainder filled in from reference TRBV7-3 and TRBJ2-1): GAGVSQTPSNKVTEKGKYVELRCDPISGHTALYWYRQSLGQGPEFLIYFQGTGAADDSGLPNDRFFAVRPEGSVSTLKIQRTERGDSAVYLCASSLASGMFDEQFFGPGTRLTVL.

This chain connects TRBV7-2 to TRBJ2-7; no firm D call. Per germline, CDR1 SGHTA and CDR2 FQGNSA. The CDR3 extends over 13 amino acids. V was pared by 1 base and J by 2 bases, with 6 bases between. The CDR3 bases are TGTGCCAGCAGCTTAGGGCGGACCTACGAGCAGTACTTC. This translates into CASSLGRTYEQYF. Filled out from reference TRBV7-2 and TRBJ2-7, the complete variable domain reads GAGVSQSPSNKVTEKGKDVELRCDPISGHTALYWYRQSLGQGLEFLIYFQGNSAPDKSGLPSDRFSAERTGGSVSTLTIQRTQQEDSAVYLCASSLGRTYEQYFGPGTRLTVT.

This chain joins TRBV30 and TRBJ2-1; TRBD1 matches at 7 bases. The CDR3 is 15 amino acids. Germline V gives CDR1 GTSNPN, CDR2 SVGIG (reference sequence). Losses at the gene ends were 3 bases for V and 7 bases for J; bases not matched to a gene: 12. The DNA for the CDR3 is TGTGCCTGGAGGGTCACGGGACAGTGGTCGAATGAGCAGTTCTTC. This sequence encodes CAWRVTGQWSNEQFF. Full variable domain (outside the CDR3, taken from reference TRBV30 and TRBJ2-1): SQTIHQWPATLVQPVGSPLSLECTVEGTSNPNLYWYRQAAGRGLQLLFYSVGIGQISSEVPQNLSASRPQDRQFILSSKKLLLSDSGFYLCAWRVTGQWSNEQFFGPGTRLTVL.

CDR3 region: CASTRALSGANVLTF. CDR3 DNA sequence: TGCGCCAGCACCAGGGCACTATCTGGGGCCAACGTCCTGACTTTC. The rearrangement links TRBV5-1 to TRBJ2-6, with D maybe TRBD1 (5 bases). Germline V gives CDR1 SGHRS, CDR2 YFSETQ. The V gene lost 6 bases and the J gene lost 1 base, with 11 bases spanning the gap. This CDR3 comprises 15 residues.

This sequence joins TRBV6-6 and TRBJ2-1; TRBD2 agrees at 13 bases. The CDR3 is made up of 15 amino acids. V was pared by 6 bases and J by 9 bases, with 8 bases of the junction left unmatched. Germline lookup yields CDR1 MNHNY and CDR2 SVGAGI (reference sequence). CDR3 DNA sequence: TGTGCCAGCAGACCCGGGACTAGCGGGATAACTGAGCAGTTCTTC. It specifies CASRPGTSGITEQFF.

The CDR3 is CASRIGYTDTQYF. The CDR3 DNA sequence: TGTGCCAGTAGGATTGGGTACACAGATACGCAGTATTTT. The rearrangement joins TRBV19 to TRBJ2-3; unclear D gene. The CDR3 covers 13 residues. Trimming cost V 6 bases and J 2 bases, with 9 bases left between them. The germline V gene has CDR1 LNHDA and CDR2 SQIVND (reference sequence).

The chain employs TRBV11-1 and TRBJ1-4; D not certain. The CDR3 is 14 amino acids. Per the germline V gene, CDR1 is SGHAT and CDR2 is FQDESV (reference sequence). V was clipped by 5 bases and J by 7 bases, with 14 bases between them. The CDR3 here is CASSRSGLGEKLFF. The CDR3 DNA sequence: TGTGCCAGCAGCCGATCCGGGTTGGGTGAAAAACTGTTTTTT.

The J gene is TRBJ1-4, the V gene TRBV19; a possible D gene is TRBD1 (6 bases). The CDR3 extends over 14 amino acids. CDR1 is LNHDA, CDR2 SQIVND, per germline (reference sequence). Trimming pared 5 bases from V and 7 bases from J, leaving 14 bases between. Here the CDR3 reads CASSGTTWTEKLFF. Here the CDR3 DNA reads TGTGCCAGTAGTGGGACAACCTGGACTGAAAAACTGTTTTTT.

The rearrangement joins TRBV6-6 to TRBJ1-1; the D gene is possibly TRBD1 (5 bases). Trimming shortened V by 6 bases and J by 5 bases, and 13 bases separated the two germline ends. The germline gives CDR1 MNHNY, CDR2 SVGAGI (reference sequence). The CDR3 has 13 residues. Written as DNA, the CDR3 is TGTGCCAGCAGCCTCCAGGGACGGACTGAAGCTTTCTTT. It translates to CASSLQGRTEAFF.

The V gene is TRBV7-9, the J gene TRBJ2-1, with D possibly TRBD2 on 6 matching bases. Germline V gene data show CDR1 as SEHNR and CDR2 as FQNEAQ (reference sequence). The V gene lost 3 bases and the J gene lost 6 bases, with 15 bases spanning the gap. There are 15 residues in the CDR3. CDR3 loop: CASSLQTGAGNEQFF. The CDR3 nucleotides read TGTGCCAGCAGCTTGCAAACGGGAGCCGGCAATGAGCAGTTCTTC.

The chain is built from TRBV19 and TRBJ1-2; tentative D call: TRBD1 (5 bases). Germline CDR1 is LNHDA and CDR2 is SQIVND (reference sequence). V lost 7 bases and J 6 bases, leaving 12 bases between the germline ends. The CDR3 spans 12 residues. CDR3 sequence reads: CASTWDRNGYTF. The CDR3 DNA is TGTGCCAGTACCTGGGACCGAAATGGCTACACCTTC.

The chain employs TRBV29-1 and TRBJ2-2; 8 bases fit TRBD1. Germline CDR1 SQVTM, CDR2 ANQGSEA. V gave up 2 bases and J gave up 2 bases; unmatched junction bases: 4. This CDR3 contains 15 residues. The DNA of the CDR3 is TGCAGCGTTGAATCCCCAGGGGGCAACACCGGGGAGCTGTTTTTT. Protein product: CSVESPGGNTGELFF.

This rearrangement joins TRBV5-1 to TRBJ2-7; D is perhaps TRBD1 (6 bases). Germline lookup yields CDR1 SGHRS and CDR2 YFSETQ. The ends were cut back, 0 bases at V and 3 bases at J, with 10 bases in the middle. The CDR3 is made up of 14 amino acids. The CDR3 protein is CASSLATGIYEQYF. In DNA form, the CDR3 reads TGCGCCAGCAGCTTGGCGACAGGAATCTACGAGCAGTACTTC.

The V gene is TRBV7-2, the J gene TRBJ2-1; D ambiguous. Germline CDR1 reads SGHTA; CDR2 reads FQGNSA. Trimming shortened V by 5 bases and J by 2 bases, and 13 bases separated the two germline ends. CDR3 length equals 15 residues. The CDR3 loop reads CASSPDWSAYNEQFF. In DNA form, the CDR3 reads TGTGCCAGCAGCCCCGACTGGAGCGCCTACAATGAGCAGTTCTTC.

This clone appeared a few times. CDR3 sequence: CASSFLRGREQYF. As DNA, the CDR3 is TGTGCCAGCAGTTTTCTCCGTGGAAGGGAGCAGTACTTC. The chain links TRBV27 to TRBJ2-7; D unclear. CDR1 is MNHEY, CDR2 SMNVEV, per germline (reference sequence). This CDR3 has 13 amino acids. V was shortened by 3 bases and J by 7 bases, with 13 bases between the two germline ends.

For the CDR3, the DNA is TGTGCCAGCAGTTTACAGGGGGGGGCCGACAATGAGCAGTTCTTC. Its protein product is CASSLQGGADNEQFF. The rearrangement links TRBV28 to TRBJ2-1; D tentatively fits TRBD1 or TRBD2 (7 bases each). CDR1 is MDHEN, CDR2 SYDVKM, per germline. V gave up 2 bases and J gave up 5 bases, with 13 bases separating them. The CDR3 is made up of 15 amino acids.

The gene calls are TRBV9 and TRBJ1-2; D uncertain. Germline-derived CDR1 and CDR2 are SGDLS and YYNGEE. Trimming left V 0 bases short and J 1 base short, with 4 bases between. This CDR3 region has 13 residues. CDR3 loop: CASSVGVNYGYTF. CDR3 bases: TGTGCCAGCAGCGTAGGGGTTAACTATGGCTACACCTTC.

This clone was detected a few times. CDR3 sequence: CASSDPGRINQPQHF. Written as DNA, the CDR3 is TGTGCCAGCAGTGATCCGGGACGGATCAATCAGCCCCAGCATTTT. The chain employs TRBV6-1 and TRBJ1-5; a possible D gene is TRBD1 (5 bases). The CDR3 runs to 15 residues. V lost 3 bases and J 3 bases, leaving 12 bases between the germline ends. Germline CDR1 and CDR2: MNHNS and SASEGT.

This clone was seen once. The rearrangement uses TRBV5-5 and TRBJ2-5; 7 bases are a match to TRBD2. The CDR3 length is 14 residues. Trimming at V came to 2 bases and at J to 1 base, leaving 2 bases not matched to a gene. Germline CDR1 SGHKS, CDR2 YYEKEE (reference sequence). CDR3: CASSFGTIQETQYF. As DNA, the CDR3 is TGTGCCAGCAGCTTTGGGACTATCCAAGAGACCCAGTACTTC.

The chain links TRBV6-1 to TRBJ2-2; TRBD2 agrees at 11 bases. J lost 4 bases, V lost 4 bases, and 2 bases had no gene match. The germline CDR1 and CDR2 sequences are MNHNS and SASEGT. CDR3 size: 15 residues. The CDR3 DNA follows: TGTGCCAGCAGTGGGCTAGCGGGAGGCACCGGGGAGCTGTTTTTT. It encodes CASSGLAGGTGELFF.

This chain links TRBV7-2 with TRBJ1-2, with D hard to call. Germline-derived CDR1 and CDR2 are SGHTA and FQGNSA. V was cut by 5 bases and J by 3 bases, with 25 bases left in between. The CDR3 spans 18 residues. This chain's CDR3 is CASSLERVGWGSHYGYTF. The CDR3 region has the DNA TGTGCCAGCAGCCTCGAACGGGTGGGATGGGGATCTCACTATGGCTACACCTTC.

The V and J genes are TRBV30 and TRBJ2-7, with 8 bases identical to TRBD1. CDR3 length equals 15 residues. Looked up from germline, CDR1 is GTSNPN and CDR2 is SVGIG (reference sequence). V shed 1 base and J 1 base; nucleotides not matched to a gene: 6. DNA of the CDR3: TGTGCCTGGAGTGGGACAGGGAAACGGTCCTACGAGCAGTACTTC. Its translation is CAWSGTGKRSYEQYF.